These 9 T cell receptor beta chains share one sample of origin, sequenced in a study of blood T cell repertoires in COVID-19. Only in-frame clones appear in the TCRdb table, and some are missing; sequencing was by immunoSEQ multiplex PCR. Seen here are about 230,000 clones, 83% observed once, and the top ten hold approximately 2.6%. The sequencing input was peripheral blood. The source of these receptors is a woman in her 70s with active or convalescent COVID-19.

This chain uses TRBV18 with TRBJ1-5; 10 positions match TRBD1. V shed 2 bases and J 6 bases; nucleotides not matched to a gene: 4. Looked up from germline, CDR1 is KGHSH and CDR2 is LQKENI. This CDR3 has 15 residues. The CDR3, as DNA: TGTGCCAGCTCACCAAGGACAGGGGGTGTTCAGCCCCAGCATTTT. Translating gives CASSPRTGGVQPQHF.

In its sample, this clone was seen a few times. J is TRBJ1-1 and V is TRBV19; 7 bases agree with TRBD1. V shed 6 bases and J 5 bases; nucleotides not matched to a gene: 3. The CDR3 extends over 12 amino acids. The germline V gene encodes CDR1 LNHDA and CDR2 SQIVND (reference sequence). CDR3 region: CASSRQGTEAFF. The CDR3 nucleotides are TGTGCCAGTAGCCGACAGGGAACTGAAGCTTTCTTT. Variable domain in full (rest from reference TRBV19 and TRBJ1-1): DGGITQSPKYLFRKEGQNVTLSCEQNLNHDAMYWYRQDPGQGLRLIYYSQIVNDFQKGDIAEGYSVSREKKESFPLTVTSAQKNPTAFYLCASSRQGTEAFFGQGTRLTVV.

The V call is TRBV18, the J call TRBJ2-1; TRBD1 is a possible D gene (6 bases). CDR3 length: 15 residues. The V end was cut by 8 bases, the J end by 7 bases, with 21 bases between. CDR1 is KGHSH and CDR2 is LQKENI in the germline V gene. The CDR3 spells CASRDQGLSINEQFF. The CDR3 DNA follows: TGTGCCAGCAGAGACCAGGGGTTAAGTATTAATGAGCAGTTCTTC.

The chain couples TRBV30 to TRBJ1-3; maybe TRBD1 (5 bases). Germline CDR1 reads GTSNPN; CDR2 reads SVGIG (reference sequence). The length of the CDR3 is 12 residues. With 4 bases removed from V and 1 base from J, the gap between germline ends came to 5 bases. The CDR3 DNA sequence: TGTGCCTGGACAGGGTCTGGAAACACCATATATTTT. Amino acid sequence: CAWTGSGNTIYF. Full variable domain (rest looked up from reference TRBV30 and TRBJ1-3): SQTIHQWPATLVQPVGSPLSLECTVEGTSNPNLYWYRQAAGRGLQLLFYSVGIGQISSEVPQNLSASRPQDRQFILSSKKLLLSDSGFYLCAWTGSGNTIYFGEGSWLTVV.

The chain uses TRBV4-2 and TRBJ1-3; 12 bases are a match to TRBD1. V dropped 3 bases and J dropped 0; count of bases not matched to a gene: 9. The germline V gene encodes CDR1 LGHNA and CDR2 YNFKEQ. This CDR3 is 19 amino acids long. The CDR3 DNA sequence: TGTGCCAGCAGCCAGGAGGGACAGGGGGCCGGTTACTCTGGAAACACCATATATTTT. Protein sequence: CASSQEGQGAGYSGNTIYF.

This chain uses TRBV18 with TRBJ1-2; 8 bases line up with TRBD1. The CDR3 is 15 amino acids. V lost 5 bases to trimming and J lost 0 bases; unmatched junction nucleotides: 5. Per the germline V gene, CDR1 is KGHSH and CDR2 is LQKENI. The CDR3 here is CASSTTGDANYGYTF. CDR3 coding DNA: TGTGCCAGCTCAACGACAGGGGATGCTAACTATGGCTACACCTTC. The whole variable domain, remainder taken from reference TRBV18 and TRBJ1-2, is NAGVMQNPRHLVRRRGQEARLRCSPMKGHSHVYWYRQLPEEGLKFMVYLQKENIIDESGMPKERFSAEFPKEGPSILRIQQVVRGDSAAYFCASSTTGDANYGYTFGSGTRLTVV.

This clone has just one count. The chain is built from TRBV5-4 and TRBJ1-1, with TRBD1 identical over 7 bases. This CDR3 spans 15 amino acids. J lost 5 bases, V lost 1 base, and 8 bases had no gene match. Germline V gene data show CDR1 as SGHNT and CDR2 as YYREEE (reference sequence). This CDR3 is CASSLRQGGGTEAFF. For the CDR3, the DNA is TGTGCCAGCAGCTTGAGACAGGGCGGTGGAACTGAAGCTTTCTTT.

V usage is TRBV5-1 and J usage is TRBJ1-1, with a tentative D call TRBD1 (6 bases). CDR3 length equals 14 residues. The V end was cut by 1 base, the J end by 5 bases, with 12 bases between. The germline V gene encodes CDR1 SGHRS and CDR2 YFSETQ. CDR3 residues: CASSLQGLETEAFF. DNA of the CDR3: TGCGCCAGCAGCTTGCAGGGGTTGGAGACTGAAGCTTTCTTT.

This clone has a single count. This chain uses TRBV5-1 with TRBJ2-1, with 9 bases lining up with TRBD1. The CDR3 is 15 amino acids. CDR1 and CDR2 (germline): SGHRS, YFSETQ. V lost 4 bases, J lost 0 bases, and 2 bases stayed unmatched. CDR3 sequence: CASSPTGGSYNEQFF. The CDR3 DNA follows: TGCGCCAGCAGCCCGACAGGGGGCTCCTACAATGAGCAGTTCTTC.